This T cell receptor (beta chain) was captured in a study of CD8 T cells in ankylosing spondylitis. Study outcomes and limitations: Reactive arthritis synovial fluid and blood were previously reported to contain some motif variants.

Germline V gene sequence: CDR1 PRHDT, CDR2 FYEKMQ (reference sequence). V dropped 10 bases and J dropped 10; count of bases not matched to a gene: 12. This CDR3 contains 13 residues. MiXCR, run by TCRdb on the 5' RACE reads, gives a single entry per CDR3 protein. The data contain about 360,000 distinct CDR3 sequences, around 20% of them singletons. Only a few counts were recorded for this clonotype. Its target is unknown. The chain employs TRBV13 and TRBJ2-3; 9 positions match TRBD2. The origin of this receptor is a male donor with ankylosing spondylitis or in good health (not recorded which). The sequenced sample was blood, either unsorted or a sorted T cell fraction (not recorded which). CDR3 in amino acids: CATPGTSNNAQYF. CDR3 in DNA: TGTGCCACCCCCGGGACTAGCAATAATGCGCAGTATTTT.